One and the same sample provided the 10 T cell receptor beta chains below, sequenced in a study of TIL therapy for anti-PD-1-resistant metastatic lung cancer. As to time point: pre-treatment sample, taken before nivolumab and TIL therapy. The immunoSEQ assay was v3. Method: immunoSEQ multiplex PCR; TCRdb's copy keeps in-frame clones and lacks some. The sample lists tens of thousands of clones, around nine tenths occurring once. The sequencing here drew on blood, taken at baseline. Source of these receptors: a person aged 25-79 years with non-small cell lung cancer.

The chain is built from TRBV5-6 and TRBJ1-3, with D perhaps TRBD1 (5 bases). The CDR3 has 18 residues. In germline, CDR1 is SGHDT, CDR2 YYEEEE. V lost 2 bases, J lost 2 bases, and 20 bases lay in between. The CDR3 region is CASSFPLSTAPAGNTIYF. CDR3 bases: TGTGCCAGCAGCTTCCCCCTTTCGACAGCGCCGGCTGGAAACACCATATATTTT. Filled out from reference TRBV5-6 and TRBJ1-3, the complete variable domain reads DAGVTQSPTHLIKTRGQQVTLRCSPKSGHDTVSWYQQALGQGPQFIFQYYEEEERQRGNFPDRFSGHQFPNYSSELNVNALLLGDSALYLCASSFPLSTAPAGNTIYFGEGSWLTVV.

The chain uses TRBV5-5 and TRBJ2-5; possibly TRBD1 for D (7 bases). V was trimmed by 4 bases and J by 5 bases, leaving 18 bases between them. CDR1 is SGHKS, CDR2 YYEKEE, per germline (reference sequence). The CDR3 has 15 residues. CDR3 sequence reads: CASSPVTGRRETQYF. CDR3 nucleotides: TGTGCCAGCAGCCCTGTGACAGGGAGGAGGGAGACCCAGTACTTC.

The chain recombines TRBV7-2 with TRBJ2-1; D gene ambiguous. There are 14 residues in the CDR3. Per germline, CDR1 SGHTA and CDR2 FQGNSA. The V end lost 6 bases, the J end lost 0 bases, and 9 bases lay between the germline ends. CDR3 in DNA: TGTGCCAGCAGTCGGAGTAGCTCCTACAATGAGCAGTTCTTC. This translates into CASSRSSSYNEQFF.

V usage is TRBV6-5 and J usage is TRBJ2-2, with 8 bases identical to TRBD1. In germline, CDR1 is MNHEY, CDR2 SVGAGI. The J segment lost 4 bases and the V segment lost 7 bases, leaving 11 bases of the junction unmatched. The CDR3 is 16 amino acids. The CDR3 is CASIYVQGASTGELFF. The CDR3 DNA reads as TGTGCCAGCATTTATGTGCAGGGGGCGTCCACCGGGGAGCTGTTTTTT.

This CDR3 reads CASSERQGTNEKLFF. Here the CDR3 DNA reads TGTGCCAGCAGCGAACGACAGGGAACTAATGAAAAACTGTTTTTT. V and J are TRBV11-3 and TRBJ1-4; TRBD1 agrees at 7 bases. Trimming removed 5 bases from V and 1 base from J; junction bases left unmatched: 4. There are 15 residues in the CDR3. The germline gives CDR1 SGHNT, CDR2 YENEEA.

This chain joins TRBV19 and TRBJ1-3; no firm D call. The CDR3 totals 15 residues. Trimming stripped 0 bases from V and 1 base from J, with 7 bases between. Germline V CDR1 and CDR2: LNHDA, SQIVND (reference sequence). The CDR3 sequence: CASSIDHVSGNTIYF. CDR3 DNA sequence: TGTGCCAGTAGTATAGATCACGTATCTGGAAACACCATATATTTT.

With respect to this clone: The sample holds other DNA sequences that translate to the same CDR3. The chain joins TRBV3-1 (or the pseudogene TRBV3-2) to TRBJ1-2; weak D call: TRBD1 (6 bases). This CDR3 contains 13 residues. Trimming took 0 bases from V and 4 from J, leaving 6 bases between them. Germline values: CDR1 LGHDT, CDR2 YNNKEL (reference sequence). CDR3 residues: CASSQDRGYGYTF. The CDR3 nucleotides read TGTGCCAGCAGCCAAGACAGGGGCTATGGCTACACCTTC.

The chain uses TRBV28 and TRBJ1-5; possible D gene TRBD1, 5 bases. The germline CDR1 and CDR2 sequences are MDHEN and SYDVKM. The CDR3 has 16 amino acids. The V and J ends lost 5 bases and 2 bases respectively, with 16 bases between them. The CDR3 loop is CASSPREWWGNQPQHF. The CDR3 DNA reads as TGTGCCAGCAGTCCCAGGGAGTGGTGGGGCAATCAGCCCCAGCATTTT.

This clone came up a few times. This chain connects TRBV4-1 to TRBJ1-2, with D uncertain. CDR3 size: 14 residues. CDR1 is MGHRA and CDR2 is YSYEKL in the germline V gene. Trimming stripped 3 bases from V and 5 bases from J, with 13 bases between. Written as DNA, the CDR3 is TGCGCCAGCAGCCAGGCCTCTGGAGGGTATGGCTACACCTTC. This gives the protein CASSQASGGYGYTF.

V usage is TRBV4-1 and J usage is TRBJ2-2; 8 bases fit TRBD1. V shed 3 bases and J 7 bases; nucleotides not matched to a gene: 4. Germline V gives CDR1 MGHRA, CDR2 YSYEKL. The CDR3 runs to 14 residues. CDR3 protein: CASSQDRADGELFF. Here the CDR3 DNA reads TGCGCCAGCAGCCAGGACAGGGCTGACGGGGAGCTGTTTTTT.